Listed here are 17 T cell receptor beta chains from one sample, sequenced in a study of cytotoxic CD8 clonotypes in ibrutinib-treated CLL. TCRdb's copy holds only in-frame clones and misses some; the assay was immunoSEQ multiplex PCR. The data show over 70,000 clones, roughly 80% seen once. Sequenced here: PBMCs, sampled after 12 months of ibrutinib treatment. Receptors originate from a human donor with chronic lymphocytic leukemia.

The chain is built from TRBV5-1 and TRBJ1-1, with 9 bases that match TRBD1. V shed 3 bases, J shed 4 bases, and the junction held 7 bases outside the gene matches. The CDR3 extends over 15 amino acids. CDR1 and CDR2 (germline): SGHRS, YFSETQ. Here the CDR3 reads CASSWGTGWGTEAFF. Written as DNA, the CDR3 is TGCGCCAGCAGCTGGGGGACAGGGTGGGGCACTGAAGCTTTCTTT.

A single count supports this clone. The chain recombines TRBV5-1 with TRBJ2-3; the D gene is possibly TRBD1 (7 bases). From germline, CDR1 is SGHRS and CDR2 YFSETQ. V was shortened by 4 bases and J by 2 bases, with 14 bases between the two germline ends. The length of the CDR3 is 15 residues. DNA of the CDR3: TGCGCCAGCAGCGGAGGGGGACAGCCCACAGATACGCAGTATTTT. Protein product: CASSGGGQPTDTQYF.

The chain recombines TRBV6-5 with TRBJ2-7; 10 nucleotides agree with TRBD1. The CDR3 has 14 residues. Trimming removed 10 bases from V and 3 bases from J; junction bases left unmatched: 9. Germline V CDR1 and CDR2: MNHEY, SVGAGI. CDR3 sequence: CATAPTGGLYEQYF. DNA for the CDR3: TGTGCCACCGCCCCGACAGGGGGCCTCTACGAGCAGTACTTC.

CDR3 DNA: TGTGCCATCAGTGAGTCGTGGGTAGGGGACGGCGGGGAGCTGTTTTTT. As protein: CAISESWVGDGGELFF. The chain couples TRBV10-3 to TRBJ2-2; D could derive from TRBD1 or TRBD2 (5 bases each). Germline V gives CDR1 ENHRY, CDR2 SYGVKD. Trimming pared 0 bases from V and 7 bases from J, leaving 15 bases between. The CDR3 runs 16 residues.

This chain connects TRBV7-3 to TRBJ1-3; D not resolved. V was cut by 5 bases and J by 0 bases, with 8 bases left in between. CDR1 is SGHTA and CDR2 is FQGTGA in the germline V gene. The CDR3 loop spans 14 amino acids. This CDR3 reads CASSPPSSGNTIYF. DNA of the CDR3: TGTGCCAGCAGCCCTCCGTCCTCTGGAAACACCATATATTTT.

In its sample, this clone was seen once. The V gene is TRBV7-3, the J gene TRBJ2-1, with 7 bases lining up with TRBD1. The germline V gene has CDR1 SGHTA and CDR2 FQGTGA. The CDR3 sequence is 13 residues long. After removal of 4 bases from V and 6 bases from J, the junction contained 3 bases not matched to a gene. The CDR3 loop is CASSWSGGNEQFF. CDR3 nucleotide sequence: TGTGCCAGCAGCTGGTCAGGGGGCAATGAGCAGTTCTTC. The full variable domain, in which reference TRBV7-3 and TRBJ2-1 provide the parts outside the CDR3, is GAGVSQTPSNKVTEKGKYVELRCDPISGHTALYWYRQSLGQGPEFLIYFQGTGAADDSGLPNDRFFAVRPEGSVSTLKIQRTERGDSAVYLCASSWSGGNEQFFGPGTRLTVL.

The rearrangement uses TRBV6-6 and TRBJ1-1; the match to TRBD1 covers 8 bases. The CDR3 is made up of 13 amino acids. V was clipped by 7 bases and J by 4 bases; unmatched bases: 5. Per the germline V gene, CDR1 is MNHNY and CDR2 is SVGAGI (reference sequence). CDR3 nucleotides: TGTGCCAGCATACAGGGGGGGAGCACTGAAGCTTTCTTT. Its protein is CASIQGGSTEAFF.

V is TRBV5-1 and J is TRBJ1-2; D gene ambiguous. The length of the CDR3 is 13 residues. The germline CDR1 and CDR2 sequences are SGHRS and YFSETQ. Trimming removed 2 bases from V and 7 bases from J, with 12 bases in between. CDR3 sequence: CASSFGGIGGYTF. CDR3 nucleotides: TGCGCCAGCAGCTTTGGCGGGATCGGTGGCTACACCTTC.

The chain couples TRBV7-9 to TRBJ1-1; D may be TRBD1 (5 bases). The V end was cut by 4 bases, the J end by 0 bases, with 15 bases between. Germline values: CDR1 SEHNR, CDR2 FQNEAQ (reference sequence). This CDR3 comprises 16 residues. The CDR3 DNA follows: TGTGCCAGCAGCTCTTGGGGACTCCGAATGAACACTGAAGCTTTCTTT. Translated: CASSSWGLRMNTEAFF.

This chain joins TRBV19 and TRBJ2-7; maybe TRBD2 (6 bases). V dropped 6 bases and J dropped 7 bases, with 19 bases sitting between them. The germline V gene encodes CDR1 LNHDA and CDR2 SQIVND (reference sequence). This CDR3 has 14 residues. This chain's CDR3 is CASRPGGPHGEQYF. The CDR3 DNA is TGTGCCAGTAGACCCGGGGGACCGCATGGGGAGCAGTACTTC. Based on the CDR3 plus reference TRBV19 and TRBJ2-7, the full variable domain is DGGITQSPKYLFRKEGQNVTLSCEQNLNHDAMYWYRQDPGQGLRLIYYSQIVNDFQKGDIAEGYSVSREKKESFPLTVTSAQKNPTAFYLCASRPGGPHGEQYFGPGTRLTVT.

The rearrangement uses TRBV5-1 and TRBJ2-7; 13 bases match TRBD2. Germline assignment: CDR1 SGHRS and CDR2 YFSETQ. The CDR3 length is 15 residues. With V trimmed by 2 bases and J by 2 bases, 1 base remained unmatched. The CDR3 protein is CASSFGTSGTYEQYF. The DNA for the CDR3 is TGCGCCAGCAGCTTTGGGACTAGCGGGACCTACGAGCAGTACTTC.

The CDR3 nucleotides read TGCGCCAGCAGCTTCAATACCAGGGACGCTGAAGCTTTCTTT. The encoded protein is CASSFNTRDAEAFF. This chain joins TRBV5-1 and TRBJ1-1, with D possibly matching TRBD1 (5 bases). This CDR3 is built from 14 residues. Germline values: CDR1 SGHRS, CDR2 YFSETQ. The V gene lost 2 bases and the J gene lost 6 bases, with 14 bases spanning the gap. The entire variable domain, with the rest obtained from reference TRBV5-1 and TRBJ1-1, is as follows: KAGVTQTPRYLIKTRGQQVTLSCSPISGHRSVSWYQQTPGQGLQFLFEYFSETQRNKGNFPGRFSGRQFSNSRSEMNVSTLELGDSALYLCASSFNTRDAEAFFGQGTRLTVV.

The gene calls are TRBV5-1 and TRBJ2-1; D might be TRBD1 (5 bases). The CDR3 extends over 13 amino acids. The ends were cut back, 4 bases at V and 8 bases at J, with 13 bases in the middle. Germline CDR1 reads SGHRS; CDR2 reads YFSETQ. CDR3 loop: CASSPRVADEQFF. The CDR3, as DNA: TGCGCCAGCAGCCCCAGGGTTGCGGATGAGCAGTTCTTC.

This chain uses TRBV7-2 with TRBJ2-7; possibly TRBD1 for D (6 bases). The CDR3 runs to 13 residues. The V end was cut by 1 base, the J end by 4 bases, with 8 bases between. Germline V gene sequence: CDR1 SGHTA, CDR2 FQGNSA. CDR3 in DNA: TGTGCCAGCAGCTTAGGGGGGCCTTACGAGCAGTACTTC. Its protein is CASSLGGPYEQYF. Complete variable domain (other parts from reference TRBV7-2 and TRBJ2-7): GAGVSQSPSNKVTEKGKDVELRCDPISGHTALYWYRQSLGQGLEFLIYFQGNSAPDKSGLPSDRFSAERTGGSVSTLTIQRTQQEDSAVYLCASSLGGPYEQYFGPGTRLTVT.

The CDR3 DNA follows: TGTGCCTGGAGGGCCGGATCTAATTCACCCCTCCACTTT. It encodes CAWRAGSNSPLHF. The chain carries TRBV30 and TRBJ1-6; D is uncertain. Trimming cost V 3 bases and J 6 bases, with 9 bases left between them. Per the germline V gene, CDR1 is GTSNPN and CDR2 is SVGIG (reference sequence). CDR3 size: 13 residues.

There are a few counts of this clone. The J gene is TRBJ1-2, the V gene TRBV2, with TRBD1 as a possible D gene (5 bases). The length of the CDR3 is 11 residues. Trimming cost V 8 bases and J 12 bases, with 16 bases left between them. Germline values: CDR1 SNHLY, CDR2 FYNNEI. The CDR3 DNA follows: TGTGCCAGCGGGGAGGGCCGGGGGAACACCTTC. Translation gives CASGEGRGNTF.

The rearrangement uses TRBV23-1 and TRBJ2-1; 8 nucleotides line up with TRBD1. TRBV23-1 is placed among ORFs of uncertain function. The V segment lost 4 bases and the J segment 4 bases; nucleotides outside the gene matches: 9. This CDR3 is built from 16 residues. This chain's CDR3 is CASSPASTGDYNEQFF. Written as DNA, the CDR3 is TGCGCCAGCAGTCCGGCGTCGACAGGGGATTACAATGAGCAGTTCTTC.